This T cell receptor beta chain was retrieved from a study of shared clonotypes between healthy human individuals. This CDR3 spans 16 amino acids. V dropped 7 bases and J dropped 0 bases, with 17 bases sitting between them. CDR1 is SGHTS, CDR2 YDEGEE, per germline. Naive CD8 cells lacked CD45RO, underwent positive selection for CCR7 and left out terminally differentiated effector memory CD45RA+ cells. TCRdb keeps only in-frame clones here, not all; method: immunoSEQ multiplex PCR. The data hold about 750,000 clones, with over 90% observed a single time. This TCR came from a man aged 30 to 45 in good health. This rearrangement joins TRBV5-8 to TRBJ2-1; D is unresolved. The source material was naive CD8+ T cells sorted from blood. The CDR3 spells CASHLGQPSSYNEQFF. In DNA form, the CDR3 reads TGTGCCAGCCACTTAGGTCAGCCAAGCTCCTACAATGAGCAGTTCTTC.